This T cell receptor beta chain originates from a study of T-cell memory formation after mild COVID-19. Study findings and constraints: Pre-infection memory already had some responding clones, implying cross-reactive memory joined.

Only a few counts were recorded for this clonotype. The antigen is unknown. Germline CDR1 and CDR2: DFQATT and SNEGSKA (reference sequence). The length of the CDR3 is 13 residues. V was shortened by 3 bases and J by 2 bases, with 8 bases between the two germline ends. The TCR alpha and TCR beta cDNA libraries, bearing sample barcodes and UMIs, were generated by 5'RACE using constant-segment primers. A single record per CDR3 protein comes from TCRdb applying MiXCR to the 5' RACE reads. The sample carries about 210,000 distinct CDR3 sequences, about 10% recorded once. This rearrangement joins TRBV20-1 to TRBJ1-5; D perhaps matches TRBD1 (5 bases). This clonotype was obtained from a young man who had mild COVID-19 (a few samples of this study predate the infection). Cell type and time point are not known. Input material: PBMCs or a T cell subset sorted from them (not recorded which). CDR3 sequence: CSASVGGNQPQHF. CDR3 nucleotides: TGCAGTGCTAGTGTAGGGGGCAATCAGCCCCAGCATTTT.